This T cell receptor (beta chain) was sequenced during a study of blood T cell repertoires in COVID-19. Deletions cut 4 bases from V and 3 bases from J, with 13 bases between. The length of the CDR3 is 14 residues. Germline V lookup: CDR1 SGHNT, CDR2 YYREEE (reference sequence). Only in-frame clones appear in the TCRdb table, and some are missing; sequencing was by immunoSEQ multiplex PCR. Of about 95,000 clones listed, around 81% are singletons. Sequences were obtained from peripheral blood. The chain recombines TRBV5-4 with TRBJ1-1; perhaps TRBD1 as D (5 bases). This clonotype was sampled from a man older than 75 with COVID-19, enrolled during active disease. In DNA, the CDR3 is TGTGCCAGCAGCGCAGGGTGGTCGCACACTGAAGCTTTCTTT. It specifies CASSAGWSHTEAFF.